This T cell receptor (beta chain) was sequenced in a study of shared clonotypes between healthy human individuals. Study as a whole: For every donor, three CD4 naive, three CD4 memory, two CD8 naive and one CD8 memory plates were used.

This table comes from immunoSEQ multiplex PCR, and its TCRdb copy is limited to in-frame clones, with some not included. In the table there are roughly 2.4 million clones, nearly 97% of which are singletons. Study-level points and caveats: Having only a few donors restricted how much genetic and exposure-history diversity was captured. Naive subsets, compared against memory subsets, generally had larger estimated richness values.

V was shortened by 2 bases and J by 4 bases, with 15 bases between the two germline ends. The CDR3 has 16 amino acids. Germline V gene data show CDR1 as ENHRY and CDR2 as SYGVKD. A remark on this clone: Its antigen is not known.

V is TRBV10-3 and J is TRBJ1-5; D remains ambiguous. The clonotype was recovered from a man aged 18 to 30 in good health. Sequenced: naive CD4+ T cells sorted from blood. Subset specified: CD45RA+ positively selected. CDR3 loop: CAISENGFLGNQPQHF. CDR3 DNA: TGTGCCATCAGTGAGAACGGCTTCCTGGGGAATCAGCCCCAGCATTTT.